This T cell receptor beta chain was recorded in a study of regulatory T cells in long-lasting Graves disease. The length of the CDR3 is 15 residues. In germline, CDR1 is GTSNPN, CDR2 SVGIG (reference sequence). After removal of 3 bases from V and 3 bases from J, the junction contained 4 bases not matched to a gene. As concerns this clonotype: The target antigen is unknown.

Whole-study findings and limits: Lower TCR diversity was seen in persistent Graves' patients than in newly diagnosed ones.

Relying on iRepertoire HTBI primers and Arm-PCR of CDR3 regions, the team built TCR beta libraries. From the multiplex PCR reads, TCRdb called clonotypes with MiXCR, one entry per CDR3 protein. The repertoire holds approximately 690,000 distinct CDR3 sequences, with around 32% as singletons. The time point is: persistent/refractory GD, antithyroid drugs over 5 years with positive TRAb. The TCR library used RNA extracted from PBMCs. This TCR was sampled from a female donor with Graves disease. Here the sequenced sample was peripheral blood mononuclear cells (PBMCs), taken when the disease was refractory, from a patient treated with antithyroid drugs. The chain couples TRBV30 to TRBJ2-7, with 14 bases aligning to TRBD2. CDR3 in amino acids: CAWSRTSGRNYEQYF. As DNA, the CDR3 is TGTGCCTGGAGCCGGACTAGCGGGAGGAACTACGAGCAGTACTTC.